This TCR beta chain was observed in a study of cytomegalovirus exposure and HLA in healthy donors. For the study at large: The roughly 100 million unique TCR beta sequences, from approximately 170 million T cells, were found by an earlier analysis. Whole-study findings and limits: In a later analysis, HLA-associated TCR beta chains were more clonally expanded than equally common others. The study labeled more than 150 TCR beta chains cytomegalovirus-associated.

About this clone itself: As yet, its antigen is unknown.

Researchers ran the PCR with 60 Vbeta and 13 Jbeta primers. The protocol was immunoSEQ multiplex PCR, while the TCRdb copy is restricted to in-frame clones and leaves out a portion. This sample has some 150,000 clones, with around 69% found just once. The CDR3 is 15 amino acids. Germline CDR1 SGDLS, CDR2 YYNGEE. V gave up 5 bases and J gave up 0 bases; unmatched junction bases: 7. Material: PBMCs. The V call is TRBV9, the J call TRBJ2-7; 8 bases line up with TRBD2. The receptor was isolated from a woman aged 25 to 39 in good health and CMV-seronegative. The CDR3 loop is CASSRTSGFSYEQYF. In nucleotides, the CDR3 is TGTGCCAGCAGTCGCACTAGCGGATTCTCCTACGAGCAGTACTTC.